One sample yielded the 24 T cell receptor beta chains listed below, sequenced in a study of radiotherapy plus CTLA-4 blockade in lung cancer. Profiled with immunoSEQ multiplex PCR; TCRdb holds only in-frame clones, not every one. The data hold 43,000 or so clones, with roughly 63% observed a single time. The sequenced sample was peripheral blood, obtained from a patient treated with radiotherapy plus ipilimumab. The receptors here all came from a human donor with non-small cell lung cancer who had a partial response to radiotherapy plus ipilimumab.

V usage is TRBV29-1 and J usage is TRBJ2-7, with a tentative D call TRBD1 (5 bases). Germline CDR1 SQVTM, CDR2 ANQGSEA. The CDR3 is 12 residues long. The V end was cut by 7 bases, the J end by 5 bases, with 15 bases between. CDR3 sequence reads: CSASGSRNEQYF. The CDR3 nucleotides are TGCAGCGCATCAGGGTCTCGGAACGAGCAGTACTTC.

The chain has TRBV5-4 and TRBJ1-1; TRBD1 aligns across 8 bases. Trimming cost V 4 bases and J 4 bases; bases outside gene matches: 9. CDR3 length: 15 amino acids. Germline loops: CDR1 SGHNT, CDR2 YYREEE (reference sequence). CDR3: CASSPPRTGSTEAFF. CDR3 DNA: TGTGCCAGCAGCCCACCCCGGACAGGGAGCACTGAAGCTTTCTTT. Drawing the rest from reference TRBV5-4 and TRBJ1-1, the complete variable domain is ETGVTQSPTHLIKTRGQQVTLRCSSQSGHNTVSWYQQALGQGPQFIFQYYREEENGRGNFPPRFSGLQFPNYSSELNVNALELDDSALYLCASSPPRTGSTEAFFGQGTRLTVV.

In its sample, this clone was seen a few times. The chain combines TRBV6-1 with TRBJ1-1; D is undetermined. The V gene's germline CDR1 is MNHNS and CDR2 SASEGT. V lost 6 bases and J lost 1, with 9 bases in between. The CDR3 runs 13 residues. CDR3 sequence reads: CASRTAPNTEAFF. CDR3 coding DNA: TGTGCCAGCAGAACAGCTCCGAACACTGAAGCTTTCTTT.

CDR3 DNA: TGTGCCAGCAGTGAAGGGGGGCCAGATGGCTACACCTTC. Translation gives CASSEGGPDGYTF. The chain carries TRBV6-1 and TRBJ1-2, with D perhaps matching TRBD1 (6 bases). Germline V gene sequence: CDR1 MNHNS, CDR2 SASEGT. The V and J ends lost 1 base and 6 bases respectively, with 9 bases between them. The CDR3 loop spans 13 amino acids.

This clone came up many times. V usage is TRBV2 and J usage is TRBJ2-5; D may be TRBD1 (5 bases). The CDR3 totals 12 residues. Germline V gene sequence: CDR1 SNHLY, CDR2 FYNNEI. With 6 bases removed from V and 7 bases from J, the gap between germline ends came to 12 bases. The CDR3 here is CASSLQGVTQYF. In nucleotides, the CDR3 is TGTGCCAGCAGCCTCCAGGGTGTGACCCAGTACTTC.

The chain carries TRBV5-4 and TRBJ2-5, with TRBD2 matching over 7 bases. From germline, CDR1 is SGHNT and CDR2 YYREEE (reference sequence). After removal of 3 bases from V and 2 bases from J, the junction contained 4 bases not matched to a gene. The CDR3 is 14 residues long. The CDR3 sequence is CASSSGGSQETQYF. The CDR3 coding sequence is TGTGCCAGCAGCTCCGGGGGGTCTCAAGAGACCCAGTACTTC.

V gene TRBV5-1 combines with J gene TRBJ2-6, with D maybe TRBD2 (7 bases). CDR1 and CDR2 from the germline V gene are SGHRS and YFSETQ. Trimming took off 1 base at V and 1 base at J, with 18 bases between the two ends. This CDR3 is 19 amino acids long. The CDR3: CASSLSGRGGLSGANVLTF. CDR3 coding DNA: TGCGCCAGCAGCTTGTCTGGGAGGGGGGGTTTATCTGGGGCCAACGTCCTGACTTTC.

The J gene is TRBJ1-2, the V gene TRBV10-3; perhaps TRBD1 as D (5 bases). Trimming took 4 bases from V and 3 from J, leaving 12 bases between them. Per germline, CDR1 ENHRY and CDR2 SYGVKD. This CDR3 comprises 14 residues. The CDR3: CAISAATQDYGYTF. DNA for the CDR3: TGTGCCATCAGTGCCGCAACACAGGACTATGGCTACACCTTC.

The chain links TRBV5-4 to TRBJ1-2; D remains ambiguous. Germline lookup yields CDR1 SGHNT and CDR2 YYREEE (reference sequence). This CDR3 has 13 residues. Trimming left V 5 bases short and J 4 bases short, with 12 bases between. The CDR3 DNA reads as TGTGCCAGCAGGGGCAGGCCGACCTATGGCTACACCTTC. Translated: CASRGRPTYGYTF.

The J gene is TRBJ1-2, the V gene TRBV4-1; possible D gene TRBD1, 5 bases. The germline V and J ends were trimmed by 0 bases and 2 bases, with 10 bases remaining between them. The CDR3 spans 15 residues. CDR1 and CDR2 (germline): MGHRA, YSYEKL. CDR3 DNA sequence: TGCGCCAGCAGCCAAGATCGCCCAGGGAACTATGGCTACACCTTC. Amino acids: CASSQDRPGNYGYTF.

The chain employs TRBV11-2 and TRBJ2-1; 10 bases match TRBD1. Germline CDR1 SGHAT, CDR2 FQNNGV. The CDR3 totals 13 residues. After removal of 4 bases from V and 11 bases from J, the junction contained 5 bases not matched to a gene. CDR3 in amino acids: CASSWETGGKQFF. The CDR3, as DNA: TGTGCCAGCAGCTGGGAGACAGGGGGCAAGCAGTTCTTC.

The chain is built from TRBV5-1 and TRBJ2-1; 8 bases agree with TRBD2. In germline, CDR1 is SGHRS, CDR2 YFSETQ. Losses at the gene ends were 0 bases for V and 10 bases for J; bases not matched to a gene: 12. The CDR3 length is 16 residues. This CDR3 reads CASSLVSGGPTQEQFF. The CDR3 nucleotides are TGCGCCAGCAGCTTGGTGTCGGGAGGGCCGACTCAAGAGCAGTTCTTC.

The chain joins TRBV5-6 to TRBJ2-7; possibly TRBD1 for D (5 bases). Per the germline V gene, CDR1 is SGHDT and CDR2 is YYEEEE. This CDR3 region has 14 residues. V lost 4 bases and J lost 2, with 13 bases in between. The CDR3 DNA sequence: TGTGCCAGCAGCCTAGGGGTTCCTCCCTACGAGCAGTACTTC. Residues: CASSLGVPPYEQYF.

CDR3: CASSLGGGAVSREQYF. CDR3 nucleotide sequence: TGCGCCAGCAGCTTGGGCGGGGGGGCCGTTTCGCGTGAGCAGTACTTC. The rearrangement uses TRBV5-1 and TRBJ2-7, with 9 bases that match TRBD2. CDR1 is SGHRS, CDR2 YFSETQ, per germline. Unmatched junction bases numbered 11, after V lost 0 bases and J lost 7 bases. CDR3 length: 16 residues.

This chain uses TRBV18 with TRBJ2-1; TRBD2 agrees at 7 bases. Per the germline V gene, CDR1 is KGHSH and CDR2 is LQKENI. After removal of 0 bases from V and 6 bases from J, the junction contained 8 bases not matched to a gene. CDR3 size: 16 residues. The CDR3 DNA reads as TGTGCCAGCTCACCACCGTCGGGAGGCACCGGCAATGAGCAGTTCTTC. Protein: CASSPPSGGTGNEQFF.

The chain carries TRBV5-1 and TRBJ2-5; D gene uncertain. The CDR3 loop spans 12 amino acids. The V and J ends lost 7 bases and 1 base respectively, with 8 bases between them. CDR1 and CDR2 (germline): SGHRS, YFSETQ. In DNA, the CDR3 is TGCGCCAGCGGCAAAAGCCAAGAGACCCAGTACTTC. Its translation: CASGKSQETQYF.

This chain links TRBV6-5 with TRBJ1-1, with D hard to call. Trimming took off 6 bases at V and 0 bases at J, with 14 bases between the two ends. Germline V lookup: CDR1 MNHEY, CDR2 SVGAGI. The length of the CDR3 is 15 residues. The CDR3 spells CASSMDGLLNTEAFF. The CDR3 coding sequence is TGTGCCAGCAGCATGGACGGACTTCTGAACACTGAAGCTTTCTTT.

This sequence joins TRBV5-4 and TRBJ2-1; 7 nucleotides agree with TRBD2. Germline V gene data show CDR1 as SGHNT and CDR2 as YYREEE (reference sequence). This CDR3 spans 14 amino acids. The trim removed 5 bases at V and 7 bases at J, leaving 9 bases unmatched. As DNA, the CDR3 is TGTGCCAGCAGACCCCGGGAGGAGTCTAATGAGCAGTTCTTC. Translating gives CASRPREESNEQFF.

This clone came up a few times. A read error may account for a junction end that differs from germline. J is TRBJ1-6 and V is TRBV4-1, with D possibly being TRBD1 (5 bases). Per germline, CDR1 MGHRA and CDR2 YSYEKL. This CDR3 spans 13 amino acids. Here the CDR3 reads CASSRGLPEALHF. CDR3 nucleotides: TGTGCCAGCAGCCGGGGACTCCCAGAAGCCCTCCACTTT.

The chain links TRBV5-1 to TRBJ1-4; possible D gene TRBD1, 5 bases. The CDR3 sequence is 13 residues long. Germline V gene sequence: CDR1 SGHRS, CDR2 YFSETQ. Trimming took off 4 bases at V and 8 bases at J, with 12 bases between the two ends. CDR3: CASSPLGGEKLFF. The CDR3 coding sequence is TGCGCCAGCAGCCCGCTGGGGGGGGAAAAACTGTTTTTT.

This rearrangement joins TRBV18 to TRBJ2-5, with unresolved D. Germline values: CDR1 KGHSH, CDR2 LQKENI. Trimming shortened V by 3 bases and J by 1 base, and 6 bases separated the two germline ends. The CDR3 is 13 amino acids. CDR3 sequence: CASSPAVQETQYF. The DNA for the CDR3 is TGTGCCAGCTCACCGGCGGTCCAAGAGACCCAGTACTTC.

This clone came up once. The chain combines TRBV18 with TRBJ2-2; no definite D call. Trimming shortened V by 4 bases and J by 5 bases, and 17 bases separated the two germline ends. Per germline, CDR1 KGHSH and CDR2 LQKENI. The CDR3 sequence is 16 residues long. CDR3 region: CASSRPTGARTGELFF. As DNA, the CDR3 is TGTGCCAGCTCACGACCGACCGGAGCGCGGACCGGGGAGCTGTTTTTT.

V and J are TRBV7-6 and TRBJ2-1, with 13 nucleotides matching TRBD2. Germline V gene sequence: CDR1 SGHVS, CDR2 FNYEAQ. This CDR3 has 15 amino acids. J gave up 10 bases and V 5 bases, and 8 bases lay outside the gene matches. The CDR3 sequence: CASSGLAGATVEQFF. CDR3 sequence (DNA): TGTGCCAGCAGCGGACTAGCGGGGGCCACGGTGGAGCAGTTCTTC.

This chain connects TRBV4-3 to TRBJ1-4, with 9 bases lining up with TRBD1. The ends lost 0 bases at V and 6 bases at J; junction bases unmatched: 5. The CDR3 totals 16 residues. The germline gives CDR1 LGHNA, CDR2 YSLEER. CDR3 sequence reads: CASSQDFGTGYEKLFF. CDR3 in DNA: TGCGCCAGCAGCCAAGATTTCGGGACAGGGTATGAAAAACTGTTTTTT.